The sequence of this TCR beta chain was determined in a study of shared clonotypes between healthy human individuals. From germline, CDR1 is LNHDA and CDR2 SQIVND (reference sequence). The CDR3 has 18 residues. The study drew all its donors from Caucasian adults living in Nashville, Tennessee. In the original workflow: In the immunoSEQ data, sequences were junction-only and lacked quality scores, so filtering differed. Clones were read by immunoSEQ multiplex PCR, and TCRdb kept only the in-frame ones, dropping some. V and J calls and clone size are given by that table; D and trimming were obtained from the DNA. The repertoire holds over 400,000 clones, with approximately 95% as singletons. Study conclusions and caveats: Memory subsets generally showed lower estimated richness than naive subsets.

As to this clone: As yet, its antigen is unknown.

The clonotype originates from a young woman in good health. Sequencing was carried out using naive CD4+ T cells sorted from blood. Specified subset: CD45RA+ positively selected. V is TRBV19 and J is TRBJ2-5; 11 bases are a match to TRBD2. The tail of the sequence fits TRBJ2-7 better, so the J call may be wrong. Here the CDR3 reads CASSLGYLAGGVSYEQYF. The CDR3 coding sequence is TGTGCCAGTAGTCTTGGATACCTAGCGGGAGGTGTCTCCTACGAGCAGTACTTC.